This TCR beta chain was recorded in a study of blood T cells in healthy people across ages. Primers used in a second PCR of roughly 6 to 12 cycles were a sample-barcoded 5' primer and a J-beta primer mix. TCRdb processed the 5' RACE reads anew with MiXCR; each CDR3 protein has one entry. The sample holds over 700,000 distinct CDR3 sequences, roughly 50% seen once. Individuals who donated were healthy Caucasians from Russia aged about 6 to 90. The CDR3 runs 11 residues. The V gene lost 4 bases and the J gene lost 1 base, with 4 bases spanning the gap. The V gene's germline CDR1 is SQVTM and CDR2 ANQGSEA. This clonotype was picked up one time.

The receptor was derived from a man older than 75 in good health. V and J are TRBV29-1 and TRBJ1-1; D is ambiguous. The source material was blood. This chain's CDR3 is CSVVPNTEAFF. Here the CDR3 DNA reads TGCAGCGTTGTCCCGAACACTGAAGCTTTCTTT.